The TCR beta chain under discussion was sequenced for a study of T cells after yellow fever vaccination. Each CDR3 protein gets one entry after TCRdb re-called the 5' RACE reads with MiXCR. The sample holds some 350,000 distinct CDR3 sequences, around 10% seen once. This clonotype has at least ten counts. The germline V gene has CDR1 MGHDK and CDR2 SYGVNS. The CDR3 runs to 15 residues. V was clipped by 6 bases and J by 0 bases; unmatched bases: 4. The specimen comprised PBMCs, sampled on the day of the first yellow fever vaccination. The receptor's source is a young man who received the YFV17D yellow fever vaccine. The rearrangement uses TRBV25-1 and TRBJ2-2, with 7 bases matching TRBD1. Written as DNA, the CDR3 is TGTGCCAGCAGATCCGGGACAGCGAACACCGGGGAGCTGTTTTTT. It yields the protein CASRSGTANTGELFF.